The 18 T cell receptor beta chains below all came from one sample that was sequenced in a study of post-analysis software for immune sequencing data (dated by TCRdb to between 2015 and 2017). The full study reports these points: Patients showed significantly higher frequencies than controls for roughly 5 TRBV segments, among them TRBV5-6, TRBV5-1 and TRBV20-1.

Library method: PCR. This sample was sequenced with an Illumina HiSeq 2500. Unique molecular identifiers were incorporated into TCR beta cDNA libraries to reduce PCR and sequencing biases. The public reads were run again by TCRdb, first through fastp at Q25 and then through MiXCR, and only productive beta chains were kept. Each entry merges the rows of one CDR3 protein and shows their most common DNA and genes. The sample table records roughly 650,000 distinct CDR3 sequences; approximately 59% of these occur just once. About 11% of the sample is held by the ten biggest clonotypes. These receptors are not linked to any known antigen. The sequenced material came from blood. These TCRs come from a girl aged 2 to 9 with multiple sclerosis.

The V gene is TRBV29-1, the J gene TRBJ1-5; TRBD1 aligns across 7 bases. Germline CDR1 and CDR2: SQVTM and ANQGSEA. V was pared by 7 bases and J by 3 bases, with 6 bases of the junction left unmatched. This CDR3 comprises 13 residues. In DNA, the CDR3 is TGCAGCGCCTTGACAGGGACCAATCAGCCCCAGCATTTT. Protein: CSALTGTNQPQHF.

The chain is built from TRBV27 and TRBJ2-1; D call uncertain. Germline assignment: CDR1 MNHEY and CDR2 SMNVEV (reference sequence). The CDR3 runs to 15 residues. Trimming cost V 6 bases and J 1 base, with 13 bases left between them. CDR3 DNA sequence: TGTGCCAGCAGGGGTTCAGAAGGGTCCTACAATGAGCAGTTCTTC. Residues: CASRGSEGSYNEQFF.

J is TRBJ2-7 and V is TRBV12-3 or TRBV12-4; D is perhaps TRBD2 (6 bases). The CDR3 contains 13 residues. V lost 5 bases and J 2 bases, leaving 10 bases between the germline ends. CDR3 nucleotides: TGTGCCAGCAGTCAAGCGGGTCCCTACGAGCAGTACTTC. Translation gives CASSQAGPYEQYF.

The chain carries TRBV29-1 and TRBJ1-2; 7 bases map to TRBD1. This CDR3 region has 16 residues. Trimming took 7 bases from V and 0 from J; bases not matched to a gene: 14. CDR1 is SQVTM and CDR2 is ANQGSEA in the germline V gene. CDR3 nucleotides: TGCAGCGCCCAGACAGGGCTCAACAAAGCTAACTATGGCTACACCTTC. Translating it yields CSAQTGLNKANYGYTF.

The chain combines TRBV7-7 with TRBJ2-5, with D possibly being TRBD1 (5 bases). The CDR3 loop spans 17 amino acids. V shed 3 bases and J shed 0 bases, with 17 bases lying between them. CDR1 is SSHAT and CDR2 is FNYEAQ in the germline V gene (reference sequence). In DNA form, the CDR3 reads TGTGCCAGCAGCTTCTTCGGGCCGGTGGACAACCAAGAGACCCAGTACTTC. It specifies CASSFFGPVDNQETQYF. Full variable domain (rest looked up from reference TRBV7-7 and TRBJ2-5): GAGVSQSPRYKVTKRGQDVTLRCDPISSHATLYWYQQALGQGPEFLTYFNYEAQPDKSGLPSDRFSAERPEGSISTLTIQRTEQRDSAMYRCASSFFGPVDNQETQYFGPGTRLLVL.

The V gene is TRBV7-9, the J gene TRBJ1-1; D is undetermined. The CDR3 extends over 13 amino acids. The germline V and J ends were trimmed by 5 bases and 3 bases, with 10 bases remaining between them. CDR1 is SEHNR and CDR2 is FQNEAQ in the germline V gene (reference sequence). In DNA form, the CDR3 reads TGTGCCAGCAGCGAACACCAGGACACTGAAGCTTTCTTT. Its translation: CASSEHQDTEAFF.

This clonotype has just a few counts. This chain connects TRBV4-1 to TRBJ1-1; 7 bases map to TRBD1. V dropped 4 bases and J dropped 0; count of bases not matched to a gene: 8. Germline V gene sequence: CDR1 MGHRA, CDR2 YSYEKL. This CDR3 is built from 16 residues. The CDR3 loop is CASSPFLTGLNTEAFF. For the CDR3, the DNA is TGCGCCAGCAGCCCCTTTTTGACAGGGTTGAACACTGAAGCTTTCTTT.

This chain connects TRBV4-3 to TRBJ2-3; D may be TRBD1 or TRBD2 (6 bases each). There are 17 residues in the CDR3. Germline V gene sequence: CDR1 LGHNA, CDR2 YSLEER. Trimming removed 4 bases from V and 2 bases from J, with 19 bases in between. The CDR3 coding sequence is TGCGCCAGCAGCCCCCGAACGACAGGAGGGGTCACAGATACGCAGTATTTT. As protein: CASSPRTTGGVTDTQYF.

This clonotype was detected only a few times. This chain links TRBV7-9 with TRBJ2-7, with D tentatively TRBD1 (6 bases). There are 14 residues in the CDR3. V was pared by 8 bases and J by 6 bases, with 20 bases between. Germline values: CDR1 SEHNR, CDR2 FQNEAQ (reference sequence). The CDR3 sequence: CASAIPGASGEQYF. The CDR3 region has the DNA TGTGCCAGCGCCATCCCAGGGGCCTCCGGCGAGCAGTACTTC.

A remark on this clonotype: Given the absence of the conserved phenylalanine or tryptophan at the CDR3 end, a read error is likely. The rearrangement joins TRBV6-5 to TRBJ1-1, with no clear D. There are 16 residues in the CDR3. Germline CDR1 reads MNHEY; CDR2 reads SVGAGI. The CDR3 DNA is TGTGCCAGCAGCTACTCTGGACGATTACTAAACACTGAAGCTTTCTTG. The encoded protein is CASSYSGRLLNTEAFL.

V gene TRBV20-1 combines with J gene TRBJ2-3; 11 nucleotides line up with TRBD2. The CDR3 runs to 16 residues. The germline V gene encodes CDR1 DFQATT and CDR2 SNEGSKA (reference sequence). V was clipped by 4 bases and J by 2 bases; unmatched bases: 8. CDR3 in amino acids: CSAIRGTSGFTDTQYF. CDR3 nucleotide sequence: TGCAGTGCTATACGAGGGACTAGCGGATTCACAGATACGCAGTATTTT.

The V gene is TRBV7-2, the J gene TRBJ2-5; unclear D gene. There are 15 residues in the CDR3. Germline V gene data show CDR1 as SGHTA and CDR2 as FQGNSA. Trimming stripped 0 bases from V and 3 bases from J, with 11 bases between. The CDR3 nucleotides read TGTGCCAGCAGCTTAGCCACAGCTTTCAAAGAGACCCAGTACTTC. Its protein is CASSLATAFKETQYF.

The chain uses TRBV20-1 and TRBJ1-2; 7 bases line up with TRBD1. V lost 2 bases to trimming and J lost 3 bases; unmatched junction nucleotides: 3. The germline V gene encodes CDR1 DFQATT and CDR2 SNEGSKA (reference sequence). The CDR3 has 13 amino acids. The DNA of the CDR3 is TGCAGTGCTAGAATCGGGACAGACTATGGCTACACCTTC. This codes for CSARIGTDYGYTF.

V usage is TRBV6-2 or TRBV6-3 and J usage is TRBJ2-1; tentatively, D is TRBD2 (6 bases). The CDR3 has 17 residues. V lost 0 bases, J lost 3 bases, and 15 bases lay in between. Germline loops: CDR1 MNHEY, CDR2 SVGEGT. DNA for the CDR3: TGTGCCAGCAGTTACTCGTTGGGAGGCGAGCTCTACAATGAGCAGTTCTTC. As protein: CASSYSLGGELYNEQFF.

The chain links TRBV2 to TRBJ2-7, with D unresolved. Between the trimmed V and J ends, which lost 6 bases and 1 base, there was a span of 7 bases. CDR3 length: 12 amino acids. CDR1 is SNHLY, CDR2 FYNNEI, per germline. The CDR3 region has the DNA TGTGCCAGCAGGGACCCGTCCTACGAGCAGTACTTC. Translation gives CASRDPSYEQYF.

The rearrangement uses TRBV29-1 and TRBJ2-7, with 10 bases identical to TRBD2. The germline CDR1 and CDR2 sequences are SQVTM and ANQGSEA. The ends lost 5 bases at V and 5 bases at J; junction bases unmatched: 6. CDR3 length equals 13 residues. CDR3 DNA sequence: TGCAGCGTTCGCCTAGCGGGAGCCCACGAGCAGTACTTC. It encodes CSVRLAGAHEQYF.

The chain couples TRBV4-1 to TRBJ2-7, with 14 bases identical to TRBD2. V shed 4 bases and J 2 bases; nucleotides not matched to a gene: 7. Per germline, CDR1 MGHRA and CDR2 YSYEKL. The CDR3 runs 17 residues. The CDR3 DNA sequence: TGCGCCAGCAGCCGAGGACTAGCGGGAGGAGGAACCTACGAGCAGTACTTC. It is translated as CASSRGLAGGGTYEQYF.

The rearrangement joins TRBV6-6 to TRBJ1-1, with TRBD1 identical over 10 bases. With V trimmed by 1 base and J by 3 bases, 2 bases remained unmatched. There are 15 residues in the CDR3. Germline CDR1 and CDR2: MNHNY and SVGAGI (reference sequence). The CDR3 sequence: CASSYWGTGDTEAFF. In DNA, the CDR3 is TGTGCCAGCAGTTACTGGGGGACAGGGGACACTGAAGCTTTCTTT.